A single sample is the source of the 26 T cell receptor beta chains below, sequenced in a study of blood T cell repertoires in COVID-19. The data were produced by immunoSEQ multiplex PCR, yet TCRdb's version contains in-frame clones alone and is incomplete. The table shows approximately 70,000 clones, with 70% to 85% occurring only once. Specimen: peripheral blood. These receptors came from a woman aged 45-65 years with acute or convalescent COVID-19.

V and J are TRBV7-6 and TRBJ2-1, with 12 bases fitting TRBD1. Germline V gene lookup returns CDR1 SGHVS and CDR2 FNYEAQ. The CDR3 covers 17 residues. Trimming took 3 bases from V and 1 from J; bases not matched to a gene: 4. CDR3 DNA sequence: TGTGCCAGCAGCTTCACGGGACAGGGGGCATCCTACAATGAGCAGTTCTTC. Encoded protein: CASSFTGQGASYNEQFF. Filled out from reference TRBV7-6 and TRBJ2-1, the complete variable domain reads GAGVSQSPRYKVTKRGQDVALRCDPISGHVSLYWYRQALGQGPEFLTYFNYEAQQDKSGLPNDRFSAERPEGSISTLTIQRTEQRDSAMYRCASSFTGQGASYNEQFFGPGTRLTVL.

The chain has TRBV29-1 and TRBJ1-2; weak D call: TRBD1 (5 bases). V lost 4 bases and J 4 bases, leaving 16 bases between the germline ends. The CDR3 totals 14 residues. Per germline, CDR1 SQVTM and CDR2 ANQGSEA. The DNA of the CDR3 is TGCAGCGTTGGGCTAGGGGCGATCAGCTATGGCTACACCTTC. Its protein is CSVGLGAISYGYTF.

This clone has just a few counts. CDR3 sequence reads: CASSLVVAGDTDTQYF. The DNA of the CDR3 is TGCGCCAGCAGCTTGGTGGTAGCGGGGGACACAGATACGCAGTATTTT. The rearrangement joins TRBV5-1 to TRBJ2-3; 9 nucleotides align to TRBD2. Losses at the gene ends were 0 bases for V and 2 bases for J; bases not matched to a gene: 4. There are 16 residues in the CDR3. Germline assignment: CDR1 SGHRS and CDR2 YFSETQ.

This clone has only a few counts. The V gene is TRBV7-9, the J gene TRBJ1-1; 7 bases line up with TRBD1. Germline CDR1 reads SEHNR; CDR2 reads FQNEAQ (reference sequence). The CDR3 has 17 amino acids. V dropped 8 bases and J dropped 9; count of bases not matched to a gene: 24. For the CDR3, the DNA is TGTGCCAGCTCGATGATCACACACAGGGGCCCCTTTGGAAAAGCTTTCTTT. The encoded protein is CASSMITHRGPFGKAFF.

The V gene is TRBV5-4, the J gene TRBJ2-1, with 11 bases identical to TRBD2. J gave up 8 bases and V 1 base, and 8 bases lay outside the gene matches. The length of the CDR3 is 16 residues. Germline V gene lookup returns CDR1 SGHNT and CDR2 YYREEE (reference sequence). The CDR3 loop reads CASSLSTSGRGHEQFF. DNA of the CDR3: TGTGCCAGCAGCTTGAGCACTAGCGGGAGAGGCCATGAGCAGTTCTTC.

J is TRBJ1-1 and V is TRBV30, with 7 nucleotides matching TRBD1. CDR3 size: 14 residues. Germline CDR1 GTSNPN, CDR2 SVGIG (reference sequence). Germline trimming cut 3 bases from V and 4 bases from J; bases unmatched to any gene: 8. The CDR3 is CAWSHRTGFTEAFF. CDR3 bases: TGTGCCTGGAGCCATAGGACAGGTTTCACTGAAGCTTTCTTT.

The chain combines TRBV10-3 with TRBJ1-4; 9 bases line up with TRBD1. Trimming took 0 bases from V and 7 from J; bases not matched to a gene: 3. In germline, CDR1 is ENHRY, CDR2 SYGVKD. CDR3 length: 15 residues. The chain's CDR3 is CAISESGQGGEKLFF. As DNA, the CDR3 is TGTGCCATCAGTGAGTCGGGACAGGGAGGTGAAAAACTGTTTTTT.

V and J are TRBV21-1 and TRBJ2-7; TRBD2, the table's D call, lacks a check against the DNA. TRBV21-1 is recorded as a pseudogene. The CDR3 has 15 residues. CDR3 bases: TGTGCCAGCAGCAACCTCGGAGGGTCCCTGACCGAGCAGTACTTC. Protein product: CASSNLGGSLTEQYF.

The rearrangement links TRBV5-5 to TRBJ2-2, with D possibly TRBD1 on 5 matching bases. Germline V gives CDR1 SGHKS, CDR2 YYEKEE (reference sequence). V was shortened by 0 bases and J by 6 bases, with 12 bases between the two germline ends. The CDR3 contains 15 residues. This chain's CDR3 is CASSLGGRAPGELFF. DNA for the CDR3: TGTGCCAGCAGCTTGGGGGGCAGGGCGCCCGGGGAGCTGTTTTTT. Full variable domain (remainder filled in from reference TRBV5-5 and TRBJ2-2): DAGVTQSPTHLIKTRGQQVTLRCSPISGHKSVSWYQQVLGQGPQFIFQYYEKEERGRGNFPDRFSARQFPNYSSELNVNALLLGDSALYLCASSLGGRAPGELFFGEGSRLTVL.

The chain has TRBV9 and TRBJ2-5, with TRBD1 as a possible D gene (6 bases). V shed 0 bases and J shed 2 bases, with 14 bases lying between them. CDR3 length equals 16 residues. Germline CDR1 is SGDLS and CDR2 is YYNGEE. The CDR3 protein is CASSVGVARGQETQYF. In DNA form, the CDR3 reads TGTGCCAGCAGCGTAGGTGTAGCTAGGGGGCAAGAGACCCAGTACTTC. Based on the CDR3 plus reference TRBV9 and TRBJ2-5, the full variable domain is DSGVTQTPKHLITATGQRVTLRCSPRSGDLSVYWYQQSLDQGLQFLIQYYNGEERAKGNILERFSAQQFPDLHSELNLSSLELGDSALYFCASSVGVARGQETQYFGPGTRLLVL.

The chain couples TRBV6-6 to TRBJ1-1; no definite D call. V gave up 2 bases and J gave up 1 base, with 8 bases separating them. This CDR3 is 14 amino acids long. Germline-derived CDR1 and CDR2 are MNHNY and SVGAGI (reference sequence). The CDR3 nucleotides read TGTGCCAGCAGTTACCCCGAACAGAACACTGAAGCTTTCTTT. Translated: CASSYPEQNTEAFF.

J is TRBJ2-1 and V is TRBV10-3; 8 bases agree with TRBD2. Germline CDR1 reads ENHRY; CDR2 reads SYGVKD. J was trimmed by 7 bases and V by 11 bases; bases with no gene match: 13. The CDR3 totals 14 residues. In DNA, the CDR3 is TGTGCCGCAGGGCCGGGACTAGACCCTAATGAGCAGTTCTTC. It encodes CAAGPGLDPNEQFF.

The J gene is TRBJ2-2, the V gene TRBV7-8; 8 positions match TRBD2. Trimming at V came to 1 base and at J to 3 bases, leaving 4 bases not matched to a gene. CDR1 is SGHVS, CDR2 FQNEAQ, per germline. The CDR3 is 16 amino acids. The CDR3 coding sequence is TGTGCCAGCAGCTTAGTGAGCGGGGGTTACACCGGGGAGCTGTTTTTT. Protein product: CASSLVSGGYTGELFF.

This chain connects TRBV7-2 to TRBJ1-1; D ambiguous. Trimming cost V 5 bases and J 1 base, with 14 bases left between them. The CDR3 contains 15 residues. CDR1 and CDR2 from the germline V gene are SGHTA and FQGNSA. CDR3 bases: TGTGCCAGCAGCCTGACGAGACACCCGAACACTGAAGCTTTCTTT. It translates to CASSLTRHPNTEAFF. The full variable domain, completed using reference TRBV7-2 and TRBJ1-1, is GAGVSQSPSNKVTEKGKDVELRCDPISGHTALYWYRQSLGQGLEFLIYFQGNSAPDKSGLPSDRFSAERTGGSVSTLTIQRTQQEDSAVYLCASSLTRHPNTEAFFGQGTRLTVV.

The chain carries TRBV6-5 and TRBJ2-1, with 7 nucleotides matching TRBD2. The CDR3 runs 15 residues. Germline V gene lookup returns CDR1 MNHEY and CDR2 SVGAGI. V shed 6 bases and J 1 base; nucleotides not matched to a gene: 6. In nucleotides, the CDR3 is TGTGCCAGCAGCTTCGGGGGGAGGTCCTACAATGAGCAGTTCTTC. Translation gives CASSFGGRSYNEQFF.

For the CDR3, the DNA is TGTGCCAGTAGCAGGACGGGACAGGGAAACTATGGCTACACCTTC. Translation: CASSRTGQGNYGYTF. This chain connects TRBV19 to TRBJ1-2, with 9 bases lining up with TRBD1. The CDR3 is made up of 15 amino acids. The germline gives CDR1 LNHDA, CDR2 SQIVND (reference sequence). V was clipped by 6 bases and J by 2 bases; unmatched bases: 7.

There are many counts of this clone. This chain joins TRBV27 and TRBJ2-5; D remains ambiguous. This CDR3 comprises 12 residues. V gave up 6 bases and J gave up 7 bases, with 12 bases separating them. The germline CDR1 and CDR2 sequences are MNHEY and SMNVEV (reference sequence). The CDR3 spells CASSYNGGTQYF. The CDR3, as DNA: TGTGCCAGCAGCTACAATGGCGGGACCCAGTACTTC.

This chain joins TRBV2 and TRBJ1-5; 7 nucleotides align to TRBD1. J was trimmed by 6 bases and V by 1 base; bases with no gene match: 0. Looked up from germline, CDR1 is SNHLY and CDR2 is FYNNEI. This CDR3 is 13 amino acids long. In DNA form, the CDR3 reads TGTGCCAGCAGTGAAGAGGGGGCTCAGCCCCAGCATTTT. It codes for CASSEEGAQPQHF.

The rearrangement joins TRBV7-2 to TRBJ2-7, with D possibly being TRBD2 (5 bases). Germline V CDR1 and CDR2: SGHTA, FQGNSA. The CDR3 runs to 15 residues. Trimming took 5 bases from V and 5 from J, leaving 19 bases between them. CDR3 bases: TGTGCCAGCAGCGGGCGAACTAGTATCATGGACGAGCAGTACTTC. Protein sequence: CASSGRTSIMDEQYF.

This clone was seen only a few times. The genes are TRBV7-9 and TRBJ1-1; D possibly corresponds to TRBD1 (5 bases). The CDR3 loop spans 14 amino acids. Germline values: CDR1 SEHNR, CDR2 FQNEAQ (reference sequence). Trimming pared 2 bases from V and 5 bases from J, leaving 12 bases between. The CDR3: CASSLKGVGTEAFF. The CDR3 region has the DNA TGTGCCAGCAGCTTAAAAGGGGTTGGTACTGAAGCTTTCTTT.

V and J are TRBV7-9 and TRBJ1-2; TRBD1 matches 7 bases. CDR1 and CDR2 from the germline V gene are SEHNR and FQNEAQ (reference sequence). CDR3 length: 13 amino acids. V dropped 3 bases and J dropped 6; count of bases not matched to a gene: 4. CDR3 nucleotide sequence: TGTGCCAGCAGCTTGGAGGGGGCGGATGGCTACACCTTC. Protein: CASSLEGADGYTF.

CDR3 coding DNA: TGTGCCAGCAGTACTAGCGGGAGGGAGCAGTTCTTC. Translating it yields CASSTSGREQFF. The rearrangement uses TRBV6-5 and TRBJ2-1; 12 nucleotides match TRBD2. The CDR3 runs 12 residues. Looked up from germline, CDR1 is MNHEY and CDR2 is SVGAGI. V gave up 5 bases and J gave up 10 bases; unmatched junction bases: 0.

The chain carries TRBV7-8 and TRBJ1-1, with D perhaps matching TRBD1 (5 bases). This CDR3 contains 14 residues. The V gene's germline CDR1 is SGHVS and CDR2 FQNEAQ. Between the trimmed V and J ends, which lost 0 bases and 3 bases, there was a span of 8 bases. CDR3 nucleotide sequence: TGTGCCAGCAGCTTAGCAACAGGTTACACTGAAGCTTTCTTT. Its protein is CASSLATGYTEAFF.

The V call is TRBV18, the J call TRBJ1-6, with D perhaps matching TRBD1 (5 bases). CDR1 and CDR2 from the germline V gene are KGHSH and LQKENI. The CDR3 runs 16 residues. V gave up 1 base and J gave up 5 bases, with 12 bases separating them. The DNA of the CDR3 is TGTGCCAGCTCACCACTAGGAGGGGTAGATAATTCACCCCTCCACTTT. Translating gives CASSPLGGVDNSPLHF.

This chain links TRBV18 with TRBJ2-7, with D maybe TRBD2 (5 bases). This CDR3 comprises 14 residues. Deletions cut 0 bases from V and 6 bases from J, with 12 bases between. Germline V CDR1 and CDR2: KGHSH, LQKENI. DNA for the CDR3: TGTGCCAGCTCACCACCGGCTAGCAGTTCCGAGCAGTACTTC. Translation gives CASSPPASSSEQYF. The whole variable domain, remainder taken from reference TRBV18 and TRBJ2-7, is NAGVMQNPRHLVRRRGQEARLRCSPMKGHSHVYWYRQLPEEGLKFMVYLQKENIIDESGMPKERFSAEFPKEGPSILRIQQVVRGDSAAYFCASSPPASSSEQYFGPGTRLTVT.

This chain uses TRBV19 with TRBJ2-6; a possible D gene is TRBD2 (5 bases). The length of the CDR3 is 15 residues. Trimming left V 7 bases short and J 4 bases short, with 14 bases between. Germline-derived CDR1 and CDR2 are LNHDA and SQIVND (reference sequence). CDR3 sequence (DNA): TGTGCCAGTAACCCGGGGAGATCCGGGGCCAACGTCCTGACTTTC. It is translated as CASNPGRSGANVLTF.